The clone carrying this TCR beta chain was seen a single time. The data are from a study of blood T cells in healthy people across ages. Alongside a J-beta primer mix, a sample-barcoded 5' primer served in a second PCR lasting roughly 6 to 11 cycles. TCRdb itself ran the 5' RACE reads through MiXCR, one entry per CDR3 protein. This table holds around 780,000 distinct CDR3 sequences, about 26% found once. These records were also assigned to another study, of T cells of mothers and their children. That source reports: Both sample barcodes and 2-4 random nucleotides came from the M1S primer of the second PCR. No persistent microchimeric T cell clones were detected.

This receptor was taken from a boy younger than 18 in good health. Sequencing was done on a sample of blood.

The CDR3 loop reads CSARDHSVSGGSYNEQFF. CDR3 nucleotides: TGCAGTGCTAGAGATCATTCAGTATCCGGGGGTTCCTACAATGAGCAGTTCTTC. This chain joins TRBV20-1 and TRBJ2-1, with D possibly TRBD2 on 6 matching bases. Trimming shortened V by 0 bases and J by 1 base, and 19 bases separated the two germline ends. CDR3 length: 18 amino acids. Germline assignment: CDR1 DFQATT and CDR2 SNEGSKA (reference sequence).